The next 8 T cell receptor beta chains were all read from a single sample in a study of human T cells and chemical hapten exposure. Time point in this sample: pre-sensitization, week 0. As to treatment: therapeutic diphenylcyclopropenone sensitization with weekly scalp DPC. In TCRdb, the RACE reads were re-called with MiXCR into one record per CDR3 protein. The table includes more than 250,000 distinct CDR3 sequences, 7.5% to 9% detected once. Here the sequenced sample was whole blood, taken in connection with sensitization to the hapten diphenylcyclopropenone (DPC). Source of these receptors: a woman aged 40 to 50 with alopecia areata. Some clones in this sample may be carry-over from other donors' samples.

This clonotype has ten or more counts. V and J are TRBV12-5 and TRBJ2-5; 7 bases fit TRBD1. J lost 1 base, V lost 2 bases, and 4 bases had no gene match. The V gene's germline CDR1 is LGHNT and CDR2 FRNRAP. This CDR3 region has 15 residues. The CDR3 protein is CASGLFGTVQETQYF. The CDR3 DNA sequence: TGTGCTAGTGGTTTGTTCGGGACAGTCCAAGAGACCCAGTACTTC.

The V and J genes are TRBV7-9 and TRBJ2-5; D not resolved. The germline gives CDR1 SEHNR, CDR2 FQNEAQ (reference sequence). This CDR3 has 14 residues. Deletions cut 3 bases from V and 0 bases from J, with 8 bases between. CDR3 nucleotides: TGTGCCAGCAGCTTCTCCCTCTACCAAGAGACCCAGTACTTC. Residues: CASSFSLYQETQYF. Full variable domain (rest looked up from reference TRBV7-9 and TRBJ2-5): DTGVSQNPRHKITKRGQNVTFRCDPISEHNRLYWYRQTLGQGPEFLTYFQNEAQLEKSRLLSDRFSAERPKGSFSTLEIQRTEQGDSAMYLCASSFSLYQETQYFGPGTRLLVL.

The sample holds a few counts of this clonotype. DNA of the CDR3: TGTGCCAGCAGTTACTCGGGGAAGGAGTGGCATGGCTACACCTTC. This sequence encodes CASSYSGKEWHGYTF. V and J are TRBV6-5 and TRBJ1-2; no firm D call. The CDR3 spans 15 residues. V shed 0 bases and J shed 6 bases, with 14 bases lying between them. Germline V lookup: CDR1 MNHEY, CDR2 SVGAGI.

This clonotype showed up just a few times. The chain couples TRBV19 to TRBJ2-4; D uncertain. Trimming shortened V by 5 bases and J by 8 bases, and 13 bases separated the two germline ends. The CDR3 is made up of 13 amino acids. CDR1 is LNHDA, CDR2 SQIVND, per germline (reference sequence). CDR3 DNA: TGTGCCAGTAGTCCGTCCTTCCTTGACATTCAGTACTTC. It is translated as CASSPSFLDIQYF. The entire variable domain, with the rest obtained from reference TRBV19 and TRBJ2-4, is as follows: DGGITQSPKYLFRKEGQNVTLSCEQNLNHDAMYWYRQDPGQGLRLIYYSQIVNDFQKGDIAEGYSVSREKKESFPLTVTSAQKNPTAFYLCASSPSFLDIQYFGAGTRLSVL.

This chain uses TRBV12-3 or TRBV12-4 with TRBJ2-7; the match to TRBD1 covers 7 bases. The CDR3 is made up of 13 amino acids. Germline trimming cut 5 bases from V and 5 bases from J; bases unmatched to any gene: 6. CDR3 in amino acids: CASSPRTGNEQYF. The DNA of the CDR3 is TGTGCCAGCAGTCCCCGGACAGGCAACGAGCAGTACTTC.

This clonotype was seen ten or more times. The chain uses TRBV7-9 and TRBJ1-1; D remains unclear. This CDR3 contains 13 residues. Trimming cost V 3 bases and J 5 bases, with 10 bases left between them. Germline lookup yields CDR1 SEHNR and CDR2 FQNEAQ (reference sequence). CDR3 loop: CASSLLDTTEAFF. Written as DNA, the CDR3 is TGTGCCAGCAGCTTGTTAGATACAACTGAAGCTTTCTTT. The variable domain in full, completed from reference TRBV7-9 and TRBJ1-1, reads DTGVSQNPRHKITKRGQNVTFRCDPISEHNRLYWYRQTLGQGPEFLTYFQNEAQLEKSRLLSDRFSAERPKGSFSTLEIQRTEQGDSAMYLCASSLLDTTEAFFGQGTRLTVV.

This clonotype occurred a few times. The CDR3 sequence: CASSPGLAGGQFYNEQFF. The CDR3 bases are TGCGCCAGCAGCCCTGGACTAGCGGGAGGGCAGTTCTACAATGAGCAGTTCTTC. The chain couples TRBV5-1 to TRBJ2-1; 15 bases fit TRBD2. The CDR3 covers 18 residues. Germline CDR1 and CDR2: SGHRS and YFSETQ. Trimming cost V 4 bases and J 3 bases; bases outside gene matches: 8.

This clonotype was observed a few times. The V call is TRBV27, the J call TRBJ2-7, with 10 bases identical to TRBD2. V was pared by 3 bases and J by 0 bases, with 2 bases of the junction left unmatched. This CDR3 has 15 residues. CDR1 and CDR2 from the germline V gene are MNHEY and SMNVEV (reference sequence). The CDR3 nucleotides read TGTGCCAGCAGTTTGGGACTAGCGAACTCCTACGAGCAGTACTTC. This codes for CASSLGLANSYEQYF.